This is a list of T cell receptor beta chains from one sample in a study of vaccination and CD4 T cells after COVID-19. One entry per CDR3 protein results from TCRdb running MiXCR on the PCR reads. The sample holds approximately 20,000 distinct CDR3 sequences, around 43% seen once. These receptors are not linked to any known antigen. The sample here was CD4+ T cells from blood, cultured in vitro, taken before SARS-CoV-2 vaccination. These receptors came from a human donor who had recovered from COVID-19. CDR3s include the opening cysteine and the closing phenylalanine or tryptophan. Each record gives: V gene, CDR3 length, CDR3 protein.

TRBV6-1 | 12 | CASRRDRAEQYF
TRBV6-1 | 13 | CASSEGTPYEQYF
TRBV9 | 18 | CASSVESGQGSRRTEAFF
TRBV20-1 | 17 | CSAREGQGPLAKNIQYF
TRBV20-1 | 14 | CSARRQGLNTEAFF
TRBV6-2/TRBV6-3 | 12 | CASTLLSGEQFF
TRBV23-1 | 16 | CASSHQTEKTRYGYTF
TRBV6-1 | 16 | CASSERGYRAIYGYTF
TRBV10-2 | 15 | CASSSHGLAGDEQYF
TRBV7-2 | 17 | CASSPGGGQGTYNEQFF
TRBV7-9 | 14 | CASSLMGPSTEAFF
TRBV27 | 15 | CASRLSGGAGSPLHF
TRBV7-9 | 16 | CASSPLLAGGHDTQYF
TRBV7-9 | 16 | CASSHLGVNHTGELFF
TRBV27 | 14 | CASSEPGQENEQFF
TRBV29-1 | 18 | CSVEGLGTGARRGETQYF
TRBV11-3 | 13 | CASNIVNTGELFF
TRBV19 | 15 | CASRRQGRSSYEQYF
TRBV19 | 15 | CASSILGGLTSPLHF
TRBV2 | 14 | CASSEGTGNSPLHF
TRBV19 | 18 | CASSIIYTGQGLIYEQYF
TRBV7-9 | 15 | CASSFGQGATETQYF
TRBV7-2 | 13 | CASSLEHNTEAFF
TRBV7-2 | 16 | CASSLDGTGVEETQYF
TRBV20-1 | 14 | CSARGMRENQPQHF
TRBV27 | 13 | CASSLGVTETQYF
TRBV6-1 | 14 | CASRAGQGNQPQHF
TRBV27 | 12 | CASGQENYGYTF
TRBV28 | 15 | CASSRHNGGTGVQYF
TRBV30 | 14 | CAWSSTGGNQPQHF
TRBV28 | 15 | CASQQGVANTGELFF
TRBV28 | 18 | CASSLAGLAGGSSYEQYF
TRBV12-3/TRBV12-4 | 15 | CASSLEGTGGEKLFF